This T cell receptor beta chain was recorded in a study of CD4 T cells in relation to SARS-CoV-2 and coronaviruses. About the study: PBMCs were cultured with antigen for approximately nine days before TCR beta sequencing.

TCRdb's copy holds only in-frame clones and misses some; the assay was immunoSEQ multiplex PCR. This sample has about 22,000 clones; 72% occur once, and the top ten carry 16%. Before the COVID-19 pandemic, during about 2011-2019, CD4+ T cells were taken from unexposed donors. Isolation of CD4+ T cells took place after nine to ten days in culture. Cells permitting, SARS-CoV-2 S/N and four cold-coronavirus spikes were tested on unexposed-donor CD4+ T cells. Turning to this clone: Antigen specificity is unknown.

The V segment lost 3 bases and the J segment 5 bases; nucleotides outside the gene matches: 3. This CDR3 is 14 amino acids long. Germline V gene data show CDR1 as WSHSY and CDR2 as SAAADI. The receptor's source is a human donor in good health. V usage is TRBV10-2 and J usage is TRBJ1-1, with 10 bases matching TRBD1. Sequenced material: CD4+ T cells from PBMCs, cultured in vitro. The CDR3 DNA reads TGCGCCAGCAGTGATGGACAGGGGGGTACTGAAGCTTTCTTT. Amino acid sequence: CASSDGQGGTEAFF.